Below, 32 T cell receptor beta chains from the same sample are listed, as sequenced in a study of T cell repertoires in cytomegalovirus infection. Their antigens are not known. TCRdb reprocessed the reads with MiXCR, giving one entry per CDR3 protein. The table has 650,000 to 900,000 distinct CDR3 sequences, about 31% seen once. The sequencing used cultured CD8+ T cells from PBMCs, collected from culture after CMV antigen stimulation. The receptors were sampled from a human donor in good health (CMV status not recorded). Some clones in this sample may be carry-over from other donors' samples.

This clonotype was recorded a few times. V and J are TRBV12-3 or TRBV12-4 and TRBJ2-1; TRBD2 matches 11 bases. J lost 5 bases, V lost 1 base, and 7 bases had no gene match. This CDR3 spans 17 amino acids. The CDR3 protein is CASSLGPLAGGHNEQFF. The CDR3 region has the DNA TGTGCCAGCAGTTTAGGTCCTTTAGCGGGGGGGCACAATGAGCAGTTCTTC.

This clonotype was detected only a few times. This rearrangement joins TRBV27 to TRBJ2-7; TRBD2 matches at 7 bases. Trimming at V came to 3 bases and at J to 0 bases, leaving 5 bases not matched to a gene. CDR1 MNHEY and CDR2 SMNVEV come from the germline V gene (reference sequence). The CDR3 contains 15 residues. DNA of the CDR3: TGTGCCAGCAGTTTTCGGGGGGTACCCTCCTACGAGCAGTACGTC. Its protein is CASSFRGVPSYEQYV.

The chain couples TRBV12-3 or TRBV12-4 to TRBJ1-4; D not certain. This CDR3 spans 14 amino acids. Deletions cut 2 bases from V and 7 bases from J, with 11 bases between. The CDR3 sequence is CASSLNPGSEKLFF. The CDR3 coding sequence is TGTGCCAGCAGTTTAAACCCGGGGAGTGAAAAACTGTTTTTT.

Comments on this clonotype: Mismatch with germline at one junction end may stem from a read error. The chain has TRBV28 and TRBJ2-6, with D tentatively TRBD1 or TRBD2 (5 bases each). Germline V gives CDR1 MDHEN, CDR2 SYDVKM. This CDR3 is built from 15 residues. CDR3: CTSSLRGAGANVLTF. In DNA form, the CDR3 reads TGTACCAGCAGTTTGAGAGGGGCTGGGGCCAACGTCCTGACTTTC.

The rearrangement joins TRBV19 to TRBJ2-5; 9 positions agree with TRBD2. Per germline, CDR1 LNHDA and CDR2 SQIVND (reference sequence). The CDR3 is made up of 15 amino acids. Losses at the gene ends were 5 bases for V and 2 bases for J; bases not matched to a gene: 6. CDR3 in DNA: TGTGCCAGTAGTGAGCCTCTAGCGGGGCAAGAGACCCAGTACTTC. Protein: CASSEPLAGQETQYF.

In nucleotides, the CDR3 is TGTGCCACCGCTGCGACAGGGGCCAACACAGATACGCAGTATTTT. Its translation is CATAATGANTDTQYF. V usage is TRBV10-3 and J usage is TRBJ2-3; 8 nucleotides align to TRBD1. The trim removed 10 bases at V and 2 bases at J, leaving 11 bases unmatched. This CDR3 has 15 amino acids. The V gene's germline CDR1 is ENHRY and CDR2 SYGVKD.

The chain employs TRBV27 and TRBJ1-4; D is uncertain. This CDR3 region has 15 residues. The germline CDR1 and CDR2 sequences are MNHEY and SMNVEV (reference sequence). Trimming took 2 bases from V and 0 from J, leaving 7 bases between them. As DNA, the CDR3 is TGTGCCAGCAGTTTAAGGGAACCAACTAATGAAAAACTGTTTTTT. Residues: CASSLREPTNEKLFF.

There are many counts of this clonotype. This rearrangement joins TRBV7-2 to TRBJ2-1; the D gene is possibly TRBD1 (5 bases). Looked up from germline, CDR1 is SGHTA and CDR2 is FQGNSA. Trimming removed 5 bases from V and 3 bases from J, with 11 bases in between. This CDR3 has 14 residues. The CDR3 loop reads CASSPDRFYNEQFF. The CDR3 DNA reads as TGTGCCAGCAGCCCCGACAGATTCTACAATGAGCAGTTCTTC.

The rearrangement links TRBV12-3 or TRBV12-4 to TRBJ1-1, with TRBD1 as a possible D gene (6 bases). V dropped 5 bases and J dropped 6 bases, with 19 bases sitting between them. This CDR3 is built from 15 residues. The CDR3: CASSIRQAAIAEAFF. The CDR3 DNA is TGTGCCAGCAGTATAAGACAGGCCGCGATCGCTGAAGCTTTCTTT.

The chain recombines TRBV20-1 with TRBJ2-7; D may be TRBD2 (6 bases). The germline V gene encodes CDR1 DFQATT and CDR2 SNEGSKA (reference sequence). V was cut by 2 bases and J by 1 base, with 12 bases left in between. This CDR3 spans 14 amino acids. DNA for the CDR3: TGCAGTGCTAGATCCAAGCGGGTATCCTACGAGCAGTACGTC. Amino acid sequence: CSARSKRVSYEQYV.

The chain uses TRBV7-6 and TRBJ2-2; the D is unclear. The CDR3 contains 11 residues. Trimming took 9 bases from V and 5 from J, leaving 7 bases between them. Germline V gene sequence: CDR1 SGHVS, CDR2 FNYEAQ. The CDR3 DNA is TGTGCCAGTGTGGGGACCGGGGAGCTGTTTTTT. This translates into CASVGTGELFF.

This clonotype was counted a few times. The chain has TRBV27 and TRBJ2-1; possible D gene TRBD2, 5 bases. This CDR3 comprises 15 residues. Trimming took off 2 bases at V and 0 bases at J, with 8 bases between the two ends. CDR1 and CDR2 (germline): MNHEY, SMNVEV (reference sequence). The DNA for the CDR3 is TGTGCCAGCAGTTTAACGGGGAACTCCTACAATGAGCAGTTCTTC. Its translation is CASSLTGNSYNEQFF.

Many counts were recorded for this clonotype. V usage is TRBV7-2 and J usage is TRBJ1-5, with unresolved D. This CDR3 is built from 15 residues. From germline, CDR1 is SGHTA and CDR2 FQGNSA. V was shortened by 5 bases and J by 7 bases, with 18 bases between the two germline ends. Here the CDR3 DNA reads TGTGCCAGCAGCCGGGAAGCCCAGGAGGTCCAGCCCCAGCATTTT. It yields the protein CASSREAQEVQPQHF.

As for this clonotype: At one end, the junction sequence differs from germline, possibly due to a read error. V gene TRBV4-1 combines with J gene TRBJ2-5; D is uncertain. Germline V gene data show CDR1 as MGHRA and CDR2 as YSYEKL. CDR3 length equals 12 residues. The CDR3 coding sequence is TGTGCCAGCGCTCATAGTGTGGAGACCCAGTACTTC. Protein sequence: CASAHSVETQYF.

The table lists this clonotype with many counts. The chain has TRBV7-8 and TRBJ2-1, with D hard to call. Trimming stripped 4 bases from V and 6 bases from J, with 4 bases between. The CDR3 covers 11 residues. The V gene's germline CDR1 is SGHVS and CDR2 FQNEAQ. The CDR3 spells CASSSSNEQFF. The CDR3 region has the DNA TGTGCCAGCAGCTCTTCCAATGAGCAGTTCTTC.

This clonotype has ten or more counts. This chain connects TRBV20-1 to TRBJ1-1; weak D call: TRBD1 (6 bases). V was shortened by 6 bases and J by 1 base, with 33 bases between the two germline ends. CDR3 length equals 20 residues. Germline loops: CDR1 DFQATT, CDR2 SNEGSKA (reference sequence). CDR3 amino acids: CSAPSHQSYGGPLGNTEAFF. The CDR3 DNA reads TGCAGTGCCCCCTCACATCAGTCCTACGGGGGGCCCCTTGGGAACACTGAAGCTTTCTTT.

In its sample, this clonotype was seen many times. The V gene is TRBV7-8, the J gene TRBJ2-5, with D perhaps matching TRBD2 (6 bases). V lost 1 base and J 5 bases, leaving 14 bases between the germline ends. Germline V gene data show CDR1 as SGHVS and CDR2 as FQNEAQ. The CDR3 contains 15 residues. The CDR3 is CASSLVSPGRETQYF. The CDR3 nucleotides are TGTGCCAGCAGCTTAGTTTCCCCAGGGAGGGAGACCCAGTACTTC.

This clonotype was seen a handful of times. V and J are TRBV24-1 and TRBJ2-1, with 12 positions matching TRBD2. Germline values: CDR1 KGHDR, CDR2 SFDVKD. The V and J ends lost 4 bases and 9 bases, in that order; junction bases with no gene match: 6. The CDR3 is made up of 15 amino acids. Here the CDR3 reads CATSDPGLAGSEQFF. As DNA, the CDR3 is TGTGCCACCAGTGACCCTGGACTAGCGGGGAGTGAGCAGTTCTTC.

This clonotype has at least ten counts. The chain has TRBV2 and TRBJ2-7; weak D call: TRBD1 (5 bases). V lost 1 base and J lost 7, with 17 bases in between. This CDR3 comprises 15 residues. Germline CDR1 is SNHLY and CDR2 is FYNNEI. The CDR3 DNA follows: TGTGCCAGCAGTGAAGGTTGGGGCAGGGCATATGAGCAGTACTTC. It is translated as CASSEGWGRAYEQYF.

This clonotype has only a few counts. The chain recombines TRBV11-2 with TRBJ2-1, with 8 bases fitting TRBD2. Trimming cost V 5 bases and J 8 bases; bases outside gene matches: 14. Germline V gene data show CDR1 as SGHAT and CDR2 as FQNNGV. The CDR3 is 16 residues long. This CDR3 reads CASSPGLSGGKDEQFF. CDR3 DNA: TGTGCCAGCAGCCCAGGACTAAGCGGGGGAAAAGATGAGCAGTTCTTC.

As for this clonotype: This may stem from a read error, because a much larger clone lies one nucleotide away. CDR3 in DNA: TGTGCCAGCAGCTTATTGTTTAATATGGACAAGCTCTTCTACAATGAGCAGTTCTTC. Translation gives CASSLLFNMDKLFYNEQFF. This chain links TRBV7-9 with TRBJ2-1; maybe TRBD1 (5 bases). The CDR3 extends over 19 amino acids. Trimming removed 2 bases from V and 3 bases from J, with 23 bases in between. Germline V CDR1 and CDR2: SEHNR, FQNEAQ (reference sequence).

Here the CDR3 DNA reads TGTGCCAGCAGCTTAGGGGCCAACACCGACGACGAGCAGTACTTC. This codes for CASSLGANTDDEQYF. The chain has TRBV11-1 and TRBJ2-7; D call uncertain. The length of the CDR3 is 15 residues. V was pared by 1 base and J by 5 bases, with 15 bases between. The V gene's germline CDR1 is SGHAT and CDR2 FQDESV (reference sequence).

The table lists this clonotype with a few counts. With a much larger clone just one base away, this may be a read error. The gene calls are TRBV6-1 and TRBJ1-5; TRBD1 matches 9 bases. The CDR3 has 19 amino acids. Trimming removed 2 bases from V and 0 bases from J; junction bases left unmatched: 11. The germline V gene encodes CDR1 MNHNS and CDR2 SASEGT. Written as DNA, the CDR3 is TGTGCCAGCAGTGAAAGGGACAGGGCCTATATCGATAGCAATCAGCCCCAGCATTTT. Residues: CASSERDRAYIDSNQPQHF.

This clonotype appeared many times. This chain links TRBV2 with TRBJ2-7; D is unresolved. Trimming took off 6 bases at V and 1 base at J, with 4 bases between the two ends. The CDR3 runs 11 residues. Germline V lookup: CDR1 SNHLY, CDR2 FYNNEI. CDR3 residues: CASRGSYEQYF. In DNA form, the CDR3 reads TGTGCCAGCAGGGGGTCCTACGAGCAGTACTTC.

This clonotype was recorded only once. V is TRBV2 and J is TRBJ1-2, with 7 bases identical to TRBD1. Germline trimming cut 5 bases from V and 8 bases from J; bases unmatched to any gene: 14. This CDR3 spans 15 amino acids. Per the germline V gene, CDR1 is SNHLY and CDR2 is FYNNEI. CDR3 bases: TGTGCCAGCAGTTCACAGACAGGGCGCGGAATCGGCTACACCTTC. Translation gives CASSSQTGRGIGYTF.

This sequence joins TRBV7-4 and TRBJ2-1, with TRBD1 matching over 7 bases. V shed 5 bases, J shed 5 bases, and the junction held 9 bases outside the gene matches. The CDR3 has 15 amino acids. Germline V gives CDR1 SGHVT, CDR2 SQSDAQ. In nucleotides, the CDR3 is TGTGCCAGCAGCACCGAACAGGACAGGAACAATGAGCAGTTCTTC. It specifies CASSTEQDRNNEQFF.

This clonotype appeared a few times. V usage is TRBV7-6 and J usage is TRBJ1-2; TRBD1 might be the D (6 bases). Germline V lookup: CDR1 SGHVS, CDR2 FNYEAQ. Between the trimmed V and J ends, which lost 5 bases and 5 bases, there was a span of 15 bases. The CDR3 is made up of 14 amino acids. CDR3 sequence: CASSPGQKSYGYTF. CDR3 DNA sequence: TGTGCCAGCAGCCCAGGACAGAAGTCTTATGGCTACACCTTC.

The V call is TRBV29-1, the J call TRBJ2-2; no clear D. Trimming shortened V by 7 bases and J by 4 bases, and 10 bases separated the two germline ends. This CDR3 spans 12 amino acids. The germline V gene encodes CDR1 SQVTM and CDR2 ANQGSEA. CDR3 protein: CSAREFTGELFF. DNA of the CDR3: TGCAGCGCCCGTGAGTTCACCGGGGAGCTGTTTTTT.

This clonotype was counted only a few times. The V call is TRBV7-6, the J call TRBJ2-5; the D is unclear. The CDR3 contains 14 residues. V was cut by 1 base and J by 4 bases, with 10 bases left in between. CDR1 and CDR2 (germline): SGHVS, FNYEAQ. CDR3 residues: CASSLEPAGETQYF. The CDR3 DNA follows: TGTGCCAGCAGCTTAGAACCAGCCGGAGAGACCCAGTACTTC.

In this sample, this clonotype turned up a few times. This rearrangement joins TRBV7-2 to TRBJ2-1; 7 positions agree with TRBD1. The V and J ends lost 6 bases and 1 base, in that order; junction bases with no gene match: 6. Germline V gene data show CDR1 as SGHTA and CDR2 as FQGNSA. The CDR3 contains 15 residues. CDR3 sequence (DNA): TGTGCCAGCAGGGGCCGGGACAGTTCCTACAATGAGCAGTTCTTC. It codes for CASRGRDSSYNEQFF. Complete variable domain (other parts from reference TRBV7-2 and TRBJ2-1): GAGVSQSPSNKVTEKGKDVELRCDPISGHTALYWYRQSLGQGLEFLIYFQGNSAPDKSGLPSDRFSAERTGGSVSTLTIQRTQQEDSAVYLCASRGRDSSYNEQFFGPGTRLTVL.

V gene TRBV29-1 combines with J gene TRBJ1-4, with TRBD1 as a possible D gene (6 bases). Germline loops: CDR1 SQVTM, CDR2 ANQGSEA. CDR3 length: 16 amino acids. The germline V and J ends were trimmed by 7 bases and 0 bases, with 18 bases remaining between them. CDR3 sequence (DNA): TGCAGCGCGGGGGGCAGTCTAAACTCAACTAATGAAAAACTGTTTTTT. Amino acids: CSAGGSLNSTNEKLFF.

The gene calls are TRBV9 and TRBJ2-3; 10 bases are a match to TRBD2. The CDR3 is made up of 16 amino acids. Trimming cost V 0 bases and J 8 bases; bases outside gene matches: 9. Germline CDR1 reads SGDLS; CDR2 reads YYNGEE. CDR3 protein: CASSVAISGGSSTQYF. Written as DNA, the CDR3 is TGTGCCAGCAGCGTAGCTATTAGCGGGGGGAGCTCTACGCAGTATTTT.